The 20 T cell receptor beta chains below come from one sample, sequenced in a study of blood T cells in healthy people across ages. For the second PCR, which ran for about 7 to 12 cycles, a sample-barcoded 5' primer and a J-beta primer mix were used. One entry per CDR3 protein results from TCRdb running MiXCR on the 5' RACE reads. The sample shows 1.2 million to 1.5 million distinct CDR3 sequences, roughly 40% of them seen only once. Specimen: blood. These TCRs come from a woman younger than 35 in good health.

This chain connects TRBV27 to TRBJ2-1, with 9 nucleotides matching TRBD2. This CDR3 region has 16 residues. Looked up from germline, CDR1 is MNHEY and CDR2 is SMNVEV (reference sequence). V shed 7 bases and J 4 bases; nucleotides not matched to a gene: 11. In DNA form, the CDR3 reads TGTGCCAGCATGTTATCTAGCGGGGCCGATTACAATGAGCAGTTCTTC. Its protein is CASMLSSGADYNEQFF.

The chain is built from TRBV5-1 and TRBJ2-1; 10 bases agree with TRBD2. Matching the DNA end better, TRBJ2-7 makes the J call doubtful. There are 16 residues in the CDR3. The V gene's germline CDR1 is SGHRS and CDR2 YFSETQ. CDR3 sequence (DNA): TGCGCCAGCAGCTTGGTGGCTAGCGGGAGAAACAATGAGCAGTACTTC. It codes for CASSLVASGRNNEQYF.

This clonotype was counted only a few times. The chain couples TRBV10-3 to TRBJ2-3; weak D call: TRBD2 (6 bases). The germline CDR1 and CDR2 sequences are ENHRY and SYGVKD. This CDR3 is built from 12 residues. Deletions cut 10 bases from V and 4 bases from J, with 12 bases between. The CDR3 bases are TGTGCCACCCTTGGAGGGTCAGATACGCAGTATTTT. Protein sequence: CATLGGSDTQYF.

The CDR3 loop reads CASSLQPPRQGGYEQYF. In DNA form, the CDR3 reads TGTGCCAGCAGCCTACAACCGCCCAGACAGGGGGGGTACGAGCAGTACTTC. The chain employs TRBV27 and TRBJ2-7; 9 bases map to TRBD1. This CDR3 region has 17 residues. J lost 4 bases, V lost 6 bases, and 16 bases had no gene match. The germline V gene has CDR1 MNHEY and CDR2 SMNVEV (reference sequence).

The CDR3 spells CASSLGGGGIQYF. The CDR3 nucleotides read TGTGCCAGCAGTTTAGGTGGGGGGGGCATTCAGTACTTC. The V gene is TRBV25-1, the J gene TRBJ2-4, with 7 bases lining up with TRBD2. Unmatched junction bases numbered 7, after V lost 5 bases and J lost 9 bases. This CDR3 comprises 13 residues. CDR1 and CDR2 from the germline V gene are MGHDK and SYGVNS.

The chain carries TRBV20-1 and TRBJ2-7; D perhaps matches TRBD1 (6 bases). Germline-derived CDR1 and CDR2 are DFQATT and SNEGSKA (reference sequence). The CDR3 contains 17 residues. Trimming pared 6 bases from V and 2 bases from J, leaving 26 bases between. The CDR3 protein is CSAALPPNREPAYEQYF. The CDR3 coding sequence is TGCAGTGCCGCCCTTCCTCCTAACAGGGAACCGGCCTACGAGCAGTACTTC.

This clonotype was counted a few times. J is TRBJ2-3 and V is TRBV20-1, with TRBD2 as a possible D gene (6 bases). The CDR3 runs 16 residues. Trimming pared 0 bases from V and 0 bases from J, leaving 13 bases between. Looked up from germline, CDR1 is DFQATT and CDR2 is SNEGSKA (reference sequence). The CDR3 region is CSARDPGGPSTDTQYF. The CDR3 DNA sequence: TGCAGTGCTAGAGATCCCGGGGGACCTAGCACAGATACGCAGTATTTT.

The CDR3 nucleotides are TGTGCCAGCACCCCGGACTTGGAGACCCAGTACTTC. Translating gives CASTPDLETQYF. This rearrangement joins TRBV12-3 or TRBV12-4 to TRBJ2-5; TRBD2 might be the D (5 bases). This CDR3 contains 12 residues. V lost 7 bases and J lost 5, with 11 bases in between.

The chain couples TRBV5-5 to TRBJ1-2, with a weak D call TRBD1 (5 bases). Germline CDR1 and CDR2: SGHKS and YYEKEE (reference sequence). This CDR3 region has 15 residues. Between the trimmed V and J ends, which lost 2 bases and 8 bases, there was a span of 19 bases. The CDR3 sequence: CASSFQTESISGYTF. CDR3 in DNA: TGTGCCAGCAGCTTTCAGACAGAGTCTATAAGCGGCTACACCTTC.

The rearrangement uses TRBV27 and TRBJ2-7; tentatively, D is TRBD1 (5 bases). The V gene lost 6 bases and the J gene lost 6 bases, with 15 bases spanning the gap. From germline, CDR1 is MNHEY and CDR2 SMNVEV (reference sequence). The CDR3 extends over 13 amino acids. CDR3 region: CASRTGSFGEQYF. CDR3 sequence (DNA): TGTGCCAGCAGAACAGGTTCCTTTGGCGAGCAGTACTTC.

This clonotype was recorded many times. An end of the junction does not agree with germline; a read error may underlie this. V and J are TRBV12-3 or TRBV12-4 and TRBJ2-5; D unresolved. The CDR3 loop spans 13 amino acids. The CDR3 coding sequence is TGCGCCAGCAGCTTGGATTACCAAGAGACCCAGTACTTC. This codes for CASSLDYQETQYF.

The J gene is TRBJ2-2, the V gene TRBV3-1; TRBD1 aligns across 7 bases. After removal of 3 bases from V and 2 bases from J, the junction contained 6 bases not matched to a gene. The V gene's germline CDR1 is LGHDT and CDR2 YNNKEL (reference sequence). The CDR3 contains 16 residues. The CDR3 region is CASSQRTGPNTGELFF. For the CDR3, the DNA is TGTGCCAGCAGCCAGAGGACAGGTCCTAACACCGGGGAGCTGTTTTTT.

Here the CDR3 reads CASILTYSSSEQYF. Here the CDR3 DNA reads TGTGCCAGCATTCTAACCTACTCGAGTTCCGAGCAGTACTTC. The rearrangement joins TRBV6-1 to TRBJ2-7; no firm D call. The CDR3 loop spans 14 amino acids. From germline, CDR1 is MNHNS and CDR2 SASEGT. Trimming cost V 7 bases and J 6 bases, with 19 bases left between them.

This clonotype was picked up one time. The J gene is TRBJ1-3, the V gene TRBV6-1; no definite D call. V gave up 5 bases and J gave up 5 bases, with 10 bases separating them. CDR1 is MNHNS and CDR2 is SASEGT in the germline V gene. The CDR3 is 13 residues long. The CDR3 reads CASSSDGRNTIYF. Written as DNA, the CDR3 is TGTGCCAGCAGTTCGGACGGCCGAAACACCATATATTTT.

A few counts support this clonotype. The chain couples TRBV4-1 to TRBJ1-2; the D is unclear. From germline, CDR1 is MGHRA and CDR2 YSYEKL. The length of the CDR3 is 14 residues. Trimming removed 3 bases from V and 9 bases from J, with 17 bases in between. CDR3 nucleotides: TGCGCCAGCAGCCATCAATTACGGGAATCAAGCTACACCTTC. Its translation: CASSHQLRESSYTF.

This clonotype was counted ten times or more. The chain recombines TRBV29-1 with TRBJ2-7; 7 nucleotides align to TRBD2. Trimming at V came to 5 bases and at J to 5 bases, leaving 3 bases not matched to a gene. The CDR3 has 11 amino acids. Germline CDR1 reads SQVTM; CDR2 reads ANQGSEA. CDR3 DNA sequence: TGCAGCGTTAAGCGGGGTAACGAGCAGTACTTC. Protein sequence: CSVKRGNEQYF.

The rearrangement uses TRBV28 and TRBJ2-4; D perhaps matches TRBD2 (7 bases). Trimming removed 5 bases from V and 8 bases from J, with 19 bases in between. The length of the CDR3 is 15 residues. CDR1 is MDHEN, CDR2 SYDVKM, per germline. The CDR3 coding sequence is TGTGCCAGCAGTCGAGAGGGGGGGGCGCGGTACATTCAGTACTTC. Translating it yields CASSREGGARYIQYF.

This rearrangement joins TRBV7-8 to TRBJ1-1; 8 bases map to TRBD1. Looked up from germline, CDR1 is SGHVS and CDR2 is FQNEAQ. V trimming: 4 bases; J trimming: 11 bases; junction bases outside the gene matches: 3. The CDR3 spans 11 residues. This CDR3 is CASSSDRAAFF. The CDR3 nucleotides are TGTGCCAGCAGCTCGGACAGGGCGGCTTTCTTT.

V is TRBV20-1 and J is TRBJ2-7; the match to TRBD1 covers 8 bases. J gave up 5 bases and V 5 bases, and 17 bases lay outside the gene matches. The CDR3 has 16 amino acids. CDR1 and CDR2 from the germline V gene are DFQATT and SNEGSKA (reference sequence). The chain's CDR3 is CSAGPLRTGISDEQYF. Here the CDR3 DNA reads TGCAGTGCTGGACCCCTTAGGACAGGGATATCCGACGAGCAGTACTTC.

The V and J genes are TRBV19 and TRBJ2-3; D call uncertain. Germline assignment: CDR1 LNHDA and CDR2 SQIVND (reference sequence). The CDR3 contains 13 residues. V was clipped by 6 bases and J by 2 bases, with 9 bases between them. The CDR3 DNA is TGTGCCAGTAGGAGTGCAGCCACAGATACGCAGTATTTT. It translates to CASRSAATDTQYF.